Below are 30 T cell receptor beta chains sequenced from a single sample in a study of T-cell reconstitution after alpha-beta-depleted transplantation in children. Unique molecular identifiers were used in preparing the TCRbeta library. TCRdb independently ran MiXCR on the PCR reads; one entry per CDR3 protein. The profile shows approximately 1,000,000 distinct CDR3 sequences, around 30% of them singletons. Sequenced material: PBMCs, mostly from graft donor cells, taken 360 days after TCRalphabeta/CD19-depleted stem cell transplant. These TCRs come from a boy under three years old who had a stem cell transplant for SCID, so the T cells may come from the graft donor.

The genes are TRBV11-1 and TRBJ2-7; no clear D. V lost 5 bases to trimming and J lost 3 bases, with 14 bases between them. Germline V gives CDR1 SGHAT, CDR2 FQDESV (reference sequence). The CDR3 is made up of 14 amino acids. CDR3 coding DNA: TGTGCCAGCAGCCTTTATGCCCCCTACTACGAGCAGTACTTC. The encoded protein is CASSLYAPYYEQYF.

The V gene is TRBV12-3 or TRBV12-4, the J gene TRBJ1-2; 8 bases agree with TRBD1. The CDR3 totals 16 residues. The ends lost 5 bases at V and 2 bases at J; junction bases unmatched: 10. CDR3 amino acids: CASSAPRQGRNYGYTF. The CDR3 nucleotides read TGTGCCAGCAGTGCCCCTAGACAGGGGAGAAACTATGGCTACACCTTC.

This clonotype has a count of ten or more. The rearrangement joins TRBV4-2 to TRBJ2-1, with 11 bases identical to TRBD2. With 0 bases clipped from V and 0 bases from J, the junction kept 4 bases outside the gene matches. The CDR3 runs 18 residues. The germline gives CDR1 LGHNA, CDR2 YNFKEQ. The CDR3 spells CASSQETSGGSSYNEQFF. DNA for the CDR3: TGTGCCAGCAGCCAAGAAACTAGCGGGGGAAGCTCCTACAATGAGCAGTTCTTC.

This clonotype occurred a few times. The chain links TRBV15 to TRBJ1-1; D is perhaps TRBD1 (5 bases). The CDR3 is 14 residues long. Trimming stripped 1 base from V and 5 bases from J, with 11 bases between. Germline loops: CDR1 LNHNV, CDR2 YYDKDF (reference sequence). The CDR3 nucleotides are TGTGCCACCAGCAGAGGGGACCGCCAGACTGAAGCTTTCTTT. Its protein is CATSRGDRQTEAFF.

The table lists this clonotype with many counts. The chain combines TRBV2 with TRBJ2-7; tentative D call: TRBD2 (6 bases). This CDR3 has 14 residues. V lost 4 bases and J lost 0, with 10 bases in between. Germline V CDR1 and CDR2: SNHLY, FYNNEI. The CDR3 region is CASSAGTLSYEQYF. CDR3 coding DNA: TGTGCCAGCAGTGCTGGGACTCTCTCCTACGAGCAGTACTTC.

The chain is built from TRBV12-3 or TRBV12-4 and TRBJ2-2, with 7 bases aligning to TRBD1. This CDR3 has 16 amino acids. V dropped 8 bases and J dropped 3; count of bases not matched to a gene: 12. This CDR3 is CASGQIRDSDTGELFF. CDR3 nucleotides: TGTGCCAGCGGCCAGATACGGGACAGTGACACCGGGGAGCTGTTTTTT.

This sequence joins TRBV5-1 and TRBJ2-3; maybe TRBD1 (6 bases). The V gene lost 0 bases and the J gene lost 3 bases, with 17 bases spanning the gap. The length of the CDR3 is 17 residues. CDR1 and CDR2 from the germline V gene are SGHRS and YFSETQ. CDR3 protein: CASSLEARGWGTDTQYF. CDR3 sequence (DNA): TGCGCCAGCAGCTTGGAGGCCAGGGGCTGGGGAACAGATACGCAGTATTTT.

The V gene is TRBV5-5, the J gene TRBJ2-2, with a weak D call TRBD1 (5 bases). The V gene lost 0 bases and the J gene lost 6 bases, with 9 bases spanning the gap. CDR1 is SGHKS, CDR2 YYEKEE, per germline (reference sequence). This CDR3 is 14 amino acids long. The CDR3, as DNA: TGTGCCAGCAGCTTGGATACAGGACCCGGGGAGCTGTTTTTT. Its translation is CASSLDTGPGELFF.

The rearrangement uses TRBV12-3 or TRBV12-4 and TRBJ1-1; D possibly corresponds to TRBD1 (5 bases). Between the trimmed V and J ends, which lost 2 bases and 1 base, there was a span of 11 bases. The CDR3 loop spans 15 amino acids. The CDR3 bases are TGTGCCAGCAGTTTATGGCAGGGTGGGAACACTGAAGCTTTCTTT. Protein sequence: CASSLWQGGNTEAFF.

This chain connects TRBV20-1 to TRBJ1-6; D is undetermined. The ends were cut back, 0 bases at V and 2 bases at J, with 14 bases in the middle. The CDR3 length is 17 residues. Germline CDR1 and CDR2: DFQATT and SNEGSKA (reference sequence). For the CDR3, the DNA is TGCAGTGCTAGAGATCACATCGAGTCTGCCTATAATTCACCCCTCCACTTT. It is translated as CSARDHIESAYNSPLHF.

In its sample, this clonotype was seen a few times. The V and J genes are TRBV12-3 or TRBV12-4 and TRBJ1-2; 8 nucleotides match TRBD1. Trimming at V came to 6 bases and at J to 0 bases, leaving 9 bases not matched to a gene. The CDR3 is 16 residues long. The CDR3 coding sequence is TGTGCCAGCAGACCCACAGGGGGAAGTGCTAACTATGGCTACACCTTC. Its translation: CASRPTGGSANYGYTF.

This clonotype was observed a few times. The chain has TRBV4-1 and TRBJ2-3; 10 nucleotides align to TRBD2. CDR1 is MGHRA and CDR2 is YSYEKL in the germline V gene. V shed 1 base, J shed 0 bases, and the junction held 16 bases outside the gene matches. The CDR3 has 21 residues. Here the CDR3 DNA reads TGCGCCAGCAGCCAAGGCCTCCTCGCGAGCGGGGGGGCTTTTAGCACAGATACGCAGTATTTT. As protein: CASSQGLLASGGAFSTDTQYF.

The rearrangement joins TRBV9 to TRBJ2-3, with a tentative D call TRBD2 (5 bases). The CDR3 sequence is 12 residues long. The V end was cut by 0 bases, the J end by 9 bases, with 8 bases between. CDR1 and CDR2 (germline): SGDLS, YYNGEE. CDR3 sequence: CASSVELDTQYF. In nucleotides, the CDR3 is TGTGCCAGCAGCGTAGAACTAGACACGCAGTATTTT.

V gene TRBV4-1 combines with J gene TRBJ2-3; D not resolved. Trimming removed 0 bases from V and 0 bases from J, with 13 bases in between. CDR3 length: 17 amino acids. Germline CDR1 is MGHRA and CDR2 is YSYEKL. The CDR3 DNA follows: TGCGCCAGCAGCCAAGAACCCTCCCCCATTAGCACAGATACGCAGTATTTT. Translating gives CASSQEPSPISTDTQYF.

The chain links TRBV12-3 or TRBV12-4 to TRBJ2-3, with no clear D. The length of the CDR3 is 14 residues. Trimming shortened V by 3 bases and J by 4 bases, and 11 bases separated the two germline ends. CDR3 DNA: TGTGCCAGCAGTTTTTGGGTCTCTGCAGATACGCAGTATTTT. Translating it yields CASSFWVSADTQYF.

The chain couples TRBV27 to TRBJ2-1; TRBD2 agrees at 8 bases. The germline CDR1 and CDR2 sequences are MNHEY and SMNVEV (reference sequence). V lost 7 bases to trimming and J lost 2 bases; unmatched junction nucleotides: 4. This CDR3 is 14 amino acids long. In DNA form, the CDR3 reads TGTGCCAGCACCCCGACTAGCGCCTACAATGAGCAGTTCTTC. Translated: CASTPTSAYNEQFF.

In this sample, this clonotype turned up a few times. Here the CDR3 DNA reads TGTGCCAGCAGCCAAGATAGCGGTAGCGGCTACAATGAGCAGTTCTTC. Its translation is CASSQDSGSGYNEQFF. The chain links TRBV4-2 to TRBJ2-1; D possibly corresponds to TRBD2 (6 bases). V was shortened by 0 bases and J by 3 bases, with 12 bases between the two germline ends. This CDR3 has 16 residues. CDR1 is LGHNA and CDR2 is YNFKEQ in the germline V gene.

The chain recombines TRBV3-1 with TRBJ2-6; D not certain. Trimming took 3 bases from V and 0 from J, leaving 6 bases between them. This CDR3 region has 15 residues. Germline V CDR1 and CDR2: LGHDT, YNNKEL (reference sequence). The CDR3 sequence: CASSQSPSGANVLTF. For the CDR3, the DNA is TGTGCCAGCAGCCAGAGCCCCTCTGGGGCCAACGTCCTGACTTTC.

This clonotype was seen many times. The V call is TRBV5-1, the J call TRBJ2-5; D uncertain. The CDR3 is 13 residues long. V was trimmed by 1 base and J by 3 bases, leaving 7 bases between them. The germline gives CDR1 SGHRS, CDR2 YFSETQ. The CDR3 DNA reads as TGCGCCAGCAGCTTGTACAGAAAAGAGACCCAGTACTTC. This encodes CASSLYRKETQYF.

This clonotype was observed a few times. The chain combines TRBV12-3 or TRBV12-4 with TRBJ1-2; 7 nucleotides match TRBD1. Trimming at V came to 8 bases and at J to 4 bases, leaving 7 bases not matched to a gene. This CDR3 contains 13 residues. CDR3 DNA: TGTGCCAGCCGGACAGGCAACTTCTATGGCTACACCTTC. This codes for CASRTGNFYGYTF.

The V gene is TRBV4-3, the J gene TRBJ2-2, with D perhaps matching TRBD2 (6 bases). This CDR3 is 15 amino acids long. The germline V gene encodes CDR1 LGHNA and CDR2 YSLEER. V lost 1 base, J lost 5 bases, and 11 bases lay in between. The CDR3 DNA reads as TGCGCCAGCAGCCAAGGACTAGTGTATACCGGGGAGCTGTTTTTT. Its translation: CASSQGLVYTGELFF.

The chain has TRBV12-3 or TRBV12-4 and TRBJ2-7; D is uncertain. This CDR3 has 12 amino acids. Trimming shortened V by 5 bases and J by 5 bases, and 10 bases separated the two germline ends. The CDR3 spells CASSPRFHEQYF. CDR3 sequence (DNA): TGTGCCAGCAGTCCTAGGTTCCACGAGCAGTACTTC.

This clonotype was detected a few times. The chain is built from TRBV7-8 and TRBJ2-7; a weak D match, TRBD2 (6 bases). The CDR3 runs to 13 residues. V shed 5 bases and J shed 9 bases, with 17 bases lying between them. The germline V gene has CDR1 SGHVS and CDR2 FQNEAQ. The DNA of the CDR3 is TGTGCCAGCAGCCCCGGGACTCTCACTGGGCAGTACTTC. As protein: CASSPGTLTGQYF.

This clonotype was counted many times. Here the CDR3 reads CASSLPRRGASSDTQYF. The CDR3 DNA sequence: TGCGCCAGCAGCCTTCCTCGGCGGGGGGCCTCGTCAGATACGCAGTATTTT. The chain employs TRBV4-1 and TRBJ2-3, with 8 bases matching TRBD2. CDR3 length equals 17 residues. V lost 4 bases to trimming and J lost 4 bases; unmatched junction nucleotides: 13. Germline values: CDR1 MGHRA, CDR2 YSYEKL.

The chain carries TRBV7-9 and TRBJ2-3; weak D call: TRBD2 (6 bases). CDR3 length equals 16 residues. V lost 7 bases, J lost 2 bases, and 19 bases lay in between. The germline gives CDR1 SEHNR, CDR2 FQNEAQ (reference sequence). The CDR3 loop is CASTKRGSGHTDTQYF. DNA of the CDR3: TGTGCCAGCACTAAAAGGGGAAGCGGGCACACAGATACGCAGTATTTT.

The CDR3 protein is CASSQDPSTGNTEAFF. CDR3 coding DNA: TGCGCCAGCAGCCAAGATCCAAGTACAGGGAACACTGAAGCTTTCTTT. The chain uses TRBV4-1 and TRBJ1-1; tentative D call: TRBD1 (5 bases). The V and J ends lost 0 bases and 1 base respectively, with 12 bases between them. This CDR3 contains 16 residues. The germline CDR1 and CDR2 sequences are MGHRA and YSYEKL.

This clonotype was seen only a few times. This chain connects TRBV28 to TRBJ2-1, with a tentative D call TRBD2 (5 bases). The CDR3 contains 15 residues. The germline V gene encodes CDR1 MDHEN and CDR2 SYDVKM. Trimming took 3 bases from V and 0 from J, leaving 9 bases between them. The CDR3 sequence: CASSLEAVSYNEQFF. The DNA of the CDR3 is TGTGCCAGCAGTTTGGAGGCAGTCTCCTACAATGAGCAGTTCTTC.

In its sample, this clonotype was seen a few times. CDR3 nucleotide sequence: TGTGCCAGCAGCTGGAGAACAGGGGTCGACACCGGGGAGCTGTTTTTT. This translates into CASSWRTGVDTGELFF. The genes are TRBV7-8 and TRBJ2-2; 7 bases are shared with TRBD1. The CDR3 runs to 16 residues. V trimming: 4 bases; J trimming: 3 bases; junction bases outside the gene matches: 8. CDR1 is SGHVS, CDR2 FQNEAQ, per germline.

The rearrangement links TRBV4-1 to TRBJ1-1; possible D gene TRBD1, 6 bases. Trimming removed 0 bases from V and 1 base from J, with 15 bases in between. Germline CDR1 MGHRA, CDR2 YSYEKL. The CDR3 extends over 17 amino acids. Written as DNA, the CDR3 is TGCGCCAGCAGCCAAGAAAGGGGAGGGGGAGCGAACACTGAAGCTTTCTTT. Translating gives CASSQERGGGANTEAFF.

About this clonotype: The junction and the germline gene differ at one end; a read error may be behind it. J is TRBJ1-1 and V is TRBV19; no firm D call. CDR3 length equals 15 residues. CDR1 is LNHDA and CDR2 is SQIVND in the germline V gene (reference sequence). The CDR3: CASSHQARLKTEAFF. CDR3 in DNA: TGTGCCAGTAGTCATCAGGCCCGCCTGAAGACTGAAGCTTTCTTT.